A selection of T cell receptor beta chains follows, all from one sample in a study of cytomegalovirus exposure and HLA in healthy donors. Produced via immunoSEQ multiplex PCR; TCRdb's table is partial and in-frame only. The table includes approximately 150,000 clones, approximately 88% detected once. The sequencing input was PBMCs. The source of these receptors is a man aged 30-40 years in good health and CMV-seronegative. CDR3s include the opening cysteine and the closing phenylalanine or tryptophan. Fields, in order: D gene, J gene, V gene, CDR3 length, CDR3 protein. D genes are given only for firm matches.

d_call: TRBD2; j_call: TRBJ2-1; v_call: TRBV7-9; cdr3_length: 14; cdr3_aa: CASSLGLTSGWQFF
d_call: TRBD2; j_call: TRBJ2-7; v_call: TRBV27; cdr3_length: 12; cdr3_aa: CASGLAFYEQYF
d_call: .; j_call: TRBJ1-5; v_call: TRBV9; cdr3_length: 14; cdr3_aa: CASSVAGLDQPQHF
d_call: TRBD2; j_call: TRBJ2-2; v_call: TRBV7-7; cdr3_length: 16; cdr3_aa: CASSSPGGIYTGELFF
d_call: TRBD1; j_call: TRBJ2-5; v_call: TRBV6-5; cdr3_length: 13; cdr3_aa: CASSLTGTETQYF
d_call: .; j_call: TRBJ2-7; v_call: TRBV18; cdr3_length: 14; cdr3_aa: CASSPSQESYEQYF
d_call: TRBD1; j_call: TRBJ1-2; v_call: TRBV2; cdr3_length: 14; cdr3_aa: CASREAGGGYGYTF
d_call: .; j_call: TRBJ1-6; v_call: TRBV6-1; cdr3_length: 13; cdr3_aa: CASATQGISPLHF
d_call: .; j_call: TRBJ1-6; v_call: TRBV7-9; cdr3_length: 17; cdr3_aa: CASSSPSGVAANSPLHF
d_call: .; j_call: TRBJ2-5; v_call: TRBV5-1; cdr3_length: 16; cdr3_aa: CASSLAGGVLQETQYF
d_call: TRBD1; j_call: TRBJ1-2; v_call: TRBV5-6; cdr3_length: 14; cdr3_aa: CASSSTGVGYGYTF
d_call: .; j_call: TRBJ1-2; v_call: TRBV7-3; cdr3_length: 14; cdr3_aa: CASSVSGQGYGYTF
d_call: TRBD1; j_call: TRBJ2-7; v_call: TRBV13; cdr3_length: 16; cdr3_aa: CASSLGQGPSGYEQYF
d_call: TRBD2; j_call: TRBJ2-1; v_call: TRBV7-8; cdr3_length: 16; cdr3_aa: CASSPGLEGIYNEQFF
d_call: .; j_call: TRBJ1-4; v_call: TRBV7-5; cdr3_length: 16; cdr3_aa: CARSKTDARSREKLFF
d_call: .; j_call: TRBJ1-1; v_call: TRBV11-2; cdr3_length: 13; cdr3_aa: CASSSDMNTEAFF
d_call: TRBD1; j_call: TRBJ2-7; v_call: TRBV18; cdr3_length: 14; cdr3_aa: CASSHRDRDIGQYF
d_call: TRBD2; j_call: TRBJ2-7; v_call: TRBV30; cdr3_length: 14; cdr3_aa: CAWSPGTSGHEQYF
d_call: TRBD1; j_call: TRBJ1-4; v_call: TRBV7-6; cdr3_length: 16; cdr3_aa: CASSLAATGGNEKLFF
d_call: TRBD2; j_call: TRBJ2-3; v_call: TRBV19; cdr3_length: 15; cdr3_aa: CATGTSGSSTDTQYF
d_call: TRBD1; j_call: TRBJ1-1; v_call: TRBV5-1; cdr3_length: 16; cdr3_aa: CASSLASRGLSTEAFF
d_call: .; j_call: TRBJ2-5; v_call: TRBV27; cdr3_length: 14; cdr3_aa: CASSPRLGGETQYF
d_call: .; j_call: TRBJ2-1; v_call: TRBV29-1; cdr3_length: 16; cdr3_aa: CSVEGFTPRTYNEQFF
d_call: TRBD1; j_call: TRBJ1-2; v_call: TRBV5-5; cdr3_length: 16; cdr3_aa: CASSRGQGLSNYGYTF
d_call: .; j_call: TRBJ1-3; v_call: TRBV30; cdr3_length: 13; cdr3_aa: CAWNSGTGNTIYF
d_call: TRBD2; j_call: TRBJ2-3; v_call: TRBV7-8; cdr3_length: 14; cdr3_aa: CASSRGGVADTQYF
d_call: .; j_call: TRBJ2-7; v_call: TRBV21-1; cdr3_length: 14; cdr3_aa: CASSKGTGIYEQYF
d_call: .; j_call: TRBJ1-5; v_call: TRBV18; cdr3_length: 15; cdr3_aa: CASSLGGLGNQPQHF
d_call: TRBD1; j_call: TRBJ2-1; v_call: TRBV18; cdr3_length: 13; cdr3_aa: CASSRDRGNEQFF
d_call: .; j_call: TRBJ2-1; v_call: TRBV5-1; cdr3_length: 15; cdr3_aa: CASSSAGWGDNEQFF
d_call: .; j_call: TRBJ1-1; v_call: TRBV9; cdr3_length: 14; cdr3_aa: CASSTGGGGTEAFF
d_call: .; j_call: TRBJ2-7; v_call: TRBV28; cdr3_length: 15; cdr3_aa: CASTQRGEGDYEQYF
d_call: .; j_call: TRBJ2-7; v_call: TRBV28; cdr3_length: 15; cdr3_aa: CASRPAGPPSYEQYF
d_call: TRBD2; j_call: TRBJ2-7; v_call: TRBV27; cdr3_length: 14; cdr3_aa: CASSFSGGDYEQYF
d_call: TRBD2; j_call: TRBJ2-1; v_call: TRBV25-1; cdr3_length: 16; cdr3_aa: CASSEPGLAGGYEQFF
d_call: TRBD2; j_call: TRBJ2-1; v_call: TRBV28; cdr3_length: 13; cdr3_aa: CASSRGGIDEQFF
d_call: TRBD1; j_call: TRBJ2-3; v_call: TRBV9; cdr3_length: 17; cdr3_aa: CASSDLRDRGSTDTQYF
d_call: .; j_call: TRBJ1-5; v_call: TRBV6-5; cdr3_length: 13; cdr3_aa: CASSLTQGQPQHF
d_call: TRBD1; j_call: TRBJ2-7; v_call: TRBV5-4; cdr3_length: 15; cdr3_aa: CASSSAGTAKYEQYF
d_call: .; j_call: TRBJ1-6; v_call: TRBV11-2; cdr3_length: 13; cdr3_aa: CASSLERASPLHF
d_call: .; j_call: TRBJ1-2; v_call: TRBV19; cdr3_length: 13; cdr3_aa: CASSIDRGYGYTF
d_call: TRBD1; j_call: TRBJ1-1; v_call: TRBV9; cdr3_length: 15; cdr3_aa: CASSPRDRLNTEAFF
d_call: TRBD1; j_call: TRBJ2-7; v_call: TRBV29-1; cdr3_length: 17; cdr3_aa: CSVGGFPGQGASYEQYF
d_call: TRBD1; j_call: TRBJ1-2; v_call: TRBV9; cdr3_length: 17; cdr3_aa: CASSVPHGTATNYGYTF
d_call: .; j_call: TRBJ2-3; v_call: TRBV28; cdr3_length: 11; cdr3_aa: CASTTVDTQYF
d_call: .; j_call: TRBJ1-2; v_call: TRBV10-3; cdr3_length: 12; cdr3_aa: CAARGGDYGYTF
d_call: TRBD2; j_call: TRBJ2-1; v_call: TRBV30; cdr3_length: 18; cdr3_aa: CAWREPGLAANSYNEQFF
d_call: TRBD2; j_call: TRBJ2-1; v_call: TRBV4-2; cdr3_length: 15; cdr3_aa: CASSRGLAGGNEQFF
d_call: .; j_call: TRBJ1-1; v_call: TRBV12-2; cdr3_length: 18; cdr3_aa: CASRSQPAGTQLNTEAFF